This record concerns one T cell receptor (beta chain) sequence. This clonotype has ten or more counts. Which antigen it targets is not known. No base quality values were provided; no much bigger clone lies one nucleotide off. Library generation was performed with PCR. TCRdb lists the instrument as Illumina HiSeq 2500. TCR library preparation used molecular barcoding, with unique molecular identifiers applied to normalize quantification of the TCRbeta repertoire. Through fastp at Q25 and MiXCR, TCRdb rebuilt clones from the public reads, retaining in-frame beta chains. Rows with one shared CDR3 protein collapse into an entry with the most common genes and DNA. Here the sample has nearly 550,000 distinct CDR3 sequences; around 16% occur a single time. The ten top clones hold 2.5% to 4% of the sample. The sample is drawn from a study of T-cell reconstitution after alpha-beta-depleted transplantation in children (dated by TCRdb to the mid-2010s). About the full investigation: The study quantitatively tracked T-cell immune reconstitution after TCRalphabeta/CD19-depleted allogeneic hematopoietic cell transplantation in children using TCR repertoire profiling.

Between the V and J ends, shortened by 6 bases and 0 bases respectively, the junction contains 2 bases. CDR1 and CDR2, looked up from the germline V gene (reference sequence), are SEHNR and FQNEAQ. CDR3 length: 11 amino acids, cysteine to phenylalanine. The read is trimmed to its CDR3 DNA, 33 bases read in frame from base 1. The receptor chain draws on TRBV7-9 and TRBJ1-1, with the D gene not confidently named. Sample: PBMCs from the stem cell graft donor, taken from the stem cell graft. The receptor was derived from a human donor who donated a stem cell graft to a child with acute lymphoblastic leukemia. CDR3 protein: CASSLNTEAFF. The sequenced DNA is TGTGCCAGCAGTTTGAACACTGAAGCTTTCTTT.